This TCR beta chain was sequenced during a study of T cells expressing NK-cell markers. TCRdb processed the 5' RACE reads again and assigns one entry to each CDR3 protein, with no DNA. The sample has about 460,000 distinct CDR3 sequences. The sample was blood T cells: a sorted CD56 or NKG2C T cell subset, CD4+ or CD8+ T cells, or bulk PBMC T cells (not recorded which). This TCR was recovered from a woman between 45 and 60 years old in good health.

The CDR3 loop reads CASSRRPLSLGRANEKLFF. V is TRBV5-6 and J is TRBJ1-4. This CDR3 region has 19 residues. Germline V gives CDR1 SGHDT, CDR2 YYEEEE.